This T cell receptor beta chain stems from a study of human T cells and chemical hapten exposure. Study outcomes and limitations: Large CDR3 similarity clusters arose significantly more often from expanded TCRs than from controls.

The CDR3 loop spans 15 amino acids. V was cut by 6 bases and J by 0 bases, with 11 bases left in between. TCRdb reprocessed the RACE reads via MiXCR and lists one record per CDR3 protein. The sample shows 75,000 to 100,000 distinct CDR3 sequences, approximately 13% of them seen only once. With regard to this clonotype: Antigen unknown.

Time point denoted: patch test 1, 2 weeks after DPC sensitization. Described treatment: therapeutic diphenylcyclopropenone sensitization with weekly scalp DPC. Sequences were derived from whole blood, sampled in connection with sensitization to the hapten diphenylcyclopropenone (DPC). The clonotype comes from a woman in her forties with alopecia areata. Some clones in this sample may be carry-over from other donors' samples. The chain joins TRBV12-3 or TRBV12-4 to TRBJ2-2, with a tentative D call TRBD2 (6 bases). The CDR3 nucleotides read TGTGCCAGCAGCTCGGGACTTTCGAACACCGGGGAGCTGTTTTTT. As protein: CASSSGLSNTGELFF.